This T cell receptor beta chain was sequenced during a study of blood T cell repertoires in COVID-19. Study-level background: Sites in the United States, Italy and Spain provided acute and convalescent COVID-19 samples. From T cells, B-cell-depleted T cells, or PBMCs came the material, which was cDNA or gDNA.

Authors' data handling: Reference gene primer amplification gave nucleated cell count estimates. Clones were read by immunoSEQ multiplex PCR, and TCRdb kept only the in-frame ones, dropping some. Clone size and V and J calls were adopted from that table, with D and trimming inferred from the DNA. The sample lists more than 85,000 clones, 75% to 95% occurring once. J was trimmed by 4 bases and V by 7 bases; bases with no gene match: 12. The length of the CDR3 is 16 residues. From germline, CDR1 is WSHSY and CDR2 SAAADI. The genes are TRBV10-2 and TRBJ2-5; 10 positions match TRBD2. The source of this sequence is a man between 18 and 29 years old with acute or convalescent COVID-19. Input material: peripheral blood. The CDR3 bases are TGCGCCAGCAACGGTTGGATAGCGGGGGGAACAGAGACCCAGTACTTC. It yields the protein CASNGWIAGGTETQYF.